A selection of T cell receptor beta chains follows, all from one sample in a study of T-cell memory formation after mild COVID-19. From the 5' RACE reads, TCRdb called clonotypes with MiXCR, one entry per CDR3 protein. The table shows around 130,000 distinct CDR3 sequences, with approximately 15% occurring only once. The sample was PBMCs or a T cell subset sorted from them (not recorded which). The origin of the receptors is a man aged 18 to 35 who had mild COVID-19 (a few samples of this study predate the infection). Cell type and time point are not known. Each CDR3 is given with its conserved first and last residue. The order of the fields is J gene, D gene, V gene, clone size, CDR3 DNA, CDR3 protein. A D gene is named only where the DNA matches it firmly. Clone size is shown for a subset of rows, as once, few, many or a class of expanded clone.

>TRBJ2-3|NA|TRBV24-1|many
TGTGCCACCAGTGACTCAGGGAATTTGGCAGATACGCAGTATTTT
CATSDSGNLADTQYF
>TRBJ2-3|TRBD1|TRBV18|few
TGTGCCAGCTCACCCGGGACAGGGGGTTCAGATACGCAGTATTTT
CASSPGTGGSDTQYF
>TRBJ2-3|TRBD2|TRBV9|few
TGTGCCAGCAGCGTCTTAGCGGGGGGGGCAGATACGCAGTATTTT
CASSVLAGGADTQYF
>TRBJ1-2|NA|TRBV12-3/TRBV12-4|few
TGTGCCATTGCGACTAACTATGGCTACACCTTC
CAIATNYGYTF
>TRBJ2-7|NA|TRBV25-1|NA
TGTGCCAGCAGTGAAAGCAGAACATCTGGGCAGTACTTC
CASSESRTSGQYF
>TRBJ1-5|NA|TRBV20-1|NA
TGCAGTGCTAGTCCAGATAGCAATCAGCCCCAGCATTTT
CSASPDSNQPQHF
>TRBJ2-6|NA|TRBV15|few
TGTGCCACCAGCAGAGCACGGACCTCTGGGGCCAACGTCCTGACTTTC
CATSRARTSGANVLTF
>TRBJ1-6|NA|TRBV7-2|NA
TGTGCCAGCAGCTTAGGCGCCAGGACGAATTCACCCCTCCACTTT
CASSLGARTNSPLHF
>TRBJ2-7|NA|TRBV3-1|few
TGTGCCAGCAGCCACGGCCGGGGGGCACTGGGAGAGCAGTACTTC
CASSHGRGALGEQYF
>TRBJ2-2|NA|TRBV28|NA
TGTGTTTCTTCCGAGTCTACCGGGGAGCTGTTTTTT
CVSSESTGELFF
>TRBJ2-5|NA|TRBV4-2|NA
TGTGCCCCGAGGGGGGGGGGACCCCTAAGTGGTACCCAGTACTTC
CAPRGGGPLSGTQYF
>TRBJ2-7|NA|TRBV7-2|few
TGTGCCAGCAAGAGCGGCGGGGCCGACGAGCAGTACTTC
CASKSGGADEQYF
>TRBJ2-1|NA|TRBV12-3/TRBV12-4|few
TGTGCCAGCAGTTTGTCCGCGGGGGCCCGAAATGAGCAGTTCTTC
CASSLSAGARNEQFF
>TRBJ2-2|TRBD1|TRBV6-5|NA
TGTGCCAGCAGTTACTGGGGACAGCCGAACACCGGGGAGCTGTTTTTT
CASSYWGQPNTGELFF
>TRBJ2-5|TRBD1|TRBV12-3/TRBV12-4|NA
TGTGCCAGCAGCGGGGACAGCCAAGAGACCCAGTACTTC
CASSGDSQETQYF
>TRBJ1-1|TRBD1|TRBV5-1|NA
TGCGCCAGCAGGGAAGGGACAGGGGGCTCGAGCACTGAAGCTTTCTTT
CASREGTGGSSTEAFF
>TRBJ1-1|TRBD1|TRBV6-5|NA
TGTGCCAGCAGTTTACAGGGGGCAGACACTGAAGCTTTCTTT
CASSLQGADTEAFF
>TRBJ1-6|NA|TRBV6-6|NA
TGTGCCAGCAGTCAAGAGTCGGGTGGGGGATCACCCCTCCACTTT
CASSQESGGGSPLHF
>TRBJ2-1|NA|TRBV7-9|few
TGTGCCAGCAGCTTAACCAGCGGCCTAGAGCAGTTCTTC
CASSLTSGLEQFF
>TRBJ2-1|NA|TRBV6-6|few
TGTGCCAGCAGCCCGCTCCGTGGTGAGCAGTTCTTC
CASSPLRGEQFF
>TRBJ2-2|NA|TRBV18|few
TGTGCCAGCTCACCACTTGCTACCGGGGAGCTGTTTTTT
CASSPLATGELFF
>TRBJ2-7|NA|TRBV2|few
TGTGCCAGCAGTGCGACGATCCTGCGCTCCTACGAGCAGTACTTC
CASSATILRSYEQYF
>TRBJ1-1|NA|TRBV11-2|many
TGTGCCAGCAGCTCAAACGGGGGGGGCACTGAAGCTTTCTTT
CASSSNGGGTEAFF
>TRBJ2-7|NA|TRBV6-2/TRBV6-3|few
TGTGCCAGCAGTTACTCGGGGGCGGGACACCCCTACGAGCAGTACTTC
CASSYSGAGHPYEQYF
>TRBJ2-7|NA|TRBV27|once
TGTGCCAGCAGCCCGCAGGAGGGTGCAATCTACGAGCAGTACTTC
CASSPQEGAIYEQYF
>TRBJ2-2|TRBD1|TRBV7-8|NA
TGTGCCAGCACCCAATTACCCGGACAGGGGTTGGCCGGGGAGCTGTTTTTT
CASTQLPGQGLAGELFF
>TRBJ2-1|TRBD2|TRBV18|few
TGTGCCAGCTCACCACCCTCTAGCGGGGCCAGTAATGAGCAGTTCTTC
CASSPPSSGASNEQFF
>TRBJ2-1|TRBD2|TRBV20-1|few
TGCAGTGCGGCCCAGCGGGGGGCCCTCAATGAGCAGTTCTTC
CSAAQRGALNEQFF
>TRBJ2-5|TRBD2|TRBV12-3/TRBV12-4|few
TGTGCCAGCAGTTTGGACCGGGGGTCTAGCGGGGGGGAAGAGACCCAGTACTTC
CASSLDRGSSGGEETQYF
>TRBJ2-7|NA|TRBV7-9|few
TGTGCCAGCAGCCCGGGACTTGAATACGAGCAGTACTTC
CASSPGLEYEQYF
>TRBJ2-3|TRBD2|TRBV7-9|few
TGTGCCAGCAGCTTACCCAGCCAGCGGGGGGTAAGCACAGATACGCAGTATTTT
CASSLPSQRGVSTDTQYF
>TRBJ2-7|NA|TRBV7-9|NA
TGTGCCAGCAGCTTGACGGGCCGGCAGTACTTC
CASSLTGRQYF
>TRBJ2-3|TRBD2|TRBV5-1|many
TGCGCCAGCAGCGAGAGCGGGGGGCCTGGTACGCAGTATTTT
CASSESGGPGTQYF
>TRBJ1-1|NA|TRBV10-3|NA
TGTGCCATCAGTGACCGGCGGTCTCCGAACACTGAAGCTTTCTTT
CAISDRRSPNTEAFF
>TRBJ1-2|NA|TRBV9|NA
TGTGCCAGCAGCGACTCGCAGGGGCTCTATGGCTACACCTTC
CASSDSQGLYGYTF